The 32 T cell receptor beta chains below were found in one sample sequenced in a study of a mutant IDH1 vaccine in newly diagnosed glioma. Time point defined: week 5, during vaccination. In the vaccine, a single dose held 300 ug of the mutant IDH1 20-mer peptide, along with topical imiquimod. The repertoire was sequenced with immunoSEQ multiplex PCR; TCRdb's copy has only in-frame clones and lacks some. The sample has 39,000 or so clones; approximately 80% are singletons. Antigen specificity for these receptors is unknown. The sequences come from PBMCs, collected from a glioma patient whose treatment included an IDH1 peptide vaccine. The source is a man between 40 and 49 years old with glioma.

The rearrangement uses TRBV7-2 and TRBJ2-7; D is possibly TRBD2 (5 bases). The CDR3 has 13 residues. CDR1 SGHTA and CDR2 FQGNSA come from the germline V gene. With 1 base removed from V and 4 bases from J, the gap between germline ends came to 8 bases. CDR3 in amino acids: CASSLGGFYEQYF. CDR3 sequence (DNA): TGTGCCAGCAGCTTAGGAGGGTTTTACGAGCAGTACTTC.

This clone showed up just a few times. This chain links TRBV2 with TRBJ1-4; D perhaps matches TRBD1 (6 bases). The V and J ends lost 6 bases and 8 bases respectively, with 16 bases between them. The CDR3 loop spans 14 amino acids. The germline gives CDR1 SNHLY, CDR2 FYNNEI. This CDR3 is CASSATRTAEKLFF. Here the CDR3 DNA reads TGTGCCAGCAGCGCAACGCGGACAGCAGAAAAACTGTTTTTT.

This clone was seen only once. The V call is TRBV5-6, the J call TRBJ1-3, with 10 bases identical to TRBD1. CDR3 size: 16 residues. CDR1 SGHDT and CDR2 YYEEEE come from the germline V gene. J was trimmed by 4 bases and V by 5 bases; bases with no gene match: 9. DNA for the CDR3: TGTGCCAGCAGTCAGCCCGGGACAGGGGAGGGAAACACCATATATTTT. This sequence encodes CASSQPGTGEGNTIYF.

The rearrangement links TRBV2 to TRBJ1-4; D not resolved. V was cut by 8 bases and J by 8 bases, with 15 bases left in between. The CDR3 is 13 residues long. CDR1 SNHLY and CDR2 FYNNEI come from the germline V gene. CDR3: CASHLVGGEKLFF. The DNA for the CDR3 is TGTGCCAGCCATTTGGTTGGTGGGGAAAAACTGTTTTTT.

This sequence joins TRBV5-6 and TRBJ2-7; 8 positions match TRBD2. Germline trimming cut 3 bases from V and 3 bases from J; bases unmatched to any gene: 8. Germline V gene sequence: CDR1 SGHDT, CDR2 YYEEEE. The CDR3 is made up of 15 amino acids. The CDR3 loop reads CASSSGTGRGYEQYF. CDR3 bases: TGTGCCAGCAGCTCTGGGACCGGGAGGGGCTACGAGCAGTACTTC.

This clone was found once. The sample holds other DNA sequences that translate to the same CDR3. The rearrangement links TRBV29-1 to TRBJ2-7; D remains ambiguous. The CDR3 is made up of 11 amino acids. V was shortened by 4 bases and J by 2 bases, with 6 bases between the two germline ends. Germline V lookup: CDR1 SQVTM, CDR2 ANQGSEA. In DNA form, the CDR3 reads TGCAGCGTTGGGTCAGCCTACGAGCAGTACTTC. Translation: CSVGSAYEQYF.

The gene calls are TRBV18 and TRBJ2-7, with TRBD1 identical over 9 bases. The V gene's germline CDR1 is KGHSH and CDR2 LQKENI. V dropped 6 bases and J dropped 2; count of bases not matched to a gene: 5. The CDR3 spans 14 residues. The CDR3 DNA is TGTGCCAGCTCGTCACAGGGGGCAACCTACGAGCAGTACTTC. This translates into CASSSQGATYEQYF.

The rearrangement joins TRBV2 to TRBJ2-5, with TRBD2 matching 8 bases. Looked up from germline, CDR1 is SNHLY and CDR2 is FYNNEI. The V and J ends lost 7 bases and 5 bases, in that order; junction bases with no gene match: 9. There are 14 residues in the CDR3. This CDR3 reads CASTSRGGWETQYF. CDR3 DNA: TGTGCCAGCACCTCACGGGGGGGGTGGGAGACCCAGTACTTC.

This clone turned up a few times. V is TRBV21-1 and J is TRBJ2-1; TRBD2, the table's D call, was not compared with the DNA. TRBV21-1 is assigned pseudogene status. The CDR3 loop spans 16 amino acids. CDR3 loop: CASSKVPRGSLDEQFF. CDR3 DNA sequence: TGTGCCAGCAGCAAAGTACCCCGGGGGTCTCTAGATGAGCAGTTCTTC.

The chain recombines TRBV6-1 with TRBJ1-5, with D possibly being TRBD1 (6 bases). V was cut by 6 bases and J by 7 bases, with 13 bases left in between. The CDR3 contains 13 residues. In germline, CDR1 is MNHNS, CDR2 SASEGT. The CDR3 region is CASRGDMRQPQHF. The CDR3 DNA is TGTGCCAGCAGGGGGGACATGCGACAGCCCCAGCATTTT.

For the CDR3, the DNA is TGTGCCAGTAGTATACTTGGGACAGGGACTGAAAAACTGTTTTTT. Its translation: CASSILGTGTEKLFF. This chain links TRBV19 with TRBJ1-4; 9 bases are a match to TRBD1. The CDR3 runs to 15 residues. Losses at the gene ends were 2 bases for V and 7 bases for J; bases not matched to a gene: 5. Germline CDR1 and CDR2: LNHDA and SQIVND (reference sequence).

This chain joins TRBV6-4 and TRBJ1-1; TRBD1 agrees at 7 bases. The CDR3 contains 13 residues. Germline assignment: CDR1 MRHNA and CDR2 SNTAGT. With V trimmed by 3 bases and J by 5 bases, 3 bases remained unmatched. In nucleotides, the CDR3 is TGTGCCAGCAGTGAAACAGGGGAGACTGAAGCTTTCTTT. Translated: CASSETGETEAFF.

This rearrangement joins TRBV19 to TRBJ2-7; no definite D call. Trimming stripped 1 base from V and 3 bases from J, with 13 bases between. This CDR3 has 15 amino acids. CDR1 and CDR2 (germline): LNHDA, SQIVND (reference sequence). The CDR3 loop reads CASSIAPGSDYEQYF. The CDR3 nucleotides are TGTGCCAGTAGTATAGCCCCAGGATCTGACTACGAGCAGTACTTC.

The chain joins TRBV9 to TRBJ2-1, with D perhaps matching TRBD1 (6 bases). Trimming stripped 3 bases from V and 1 base from J, with 11 bases between. The CDR3 runs to 15 residues. Looked up from germline, CDR1 is SGDLS and CDR2 is YYNGEE. The CDR3 DNA reads as TGTGCCAGCAGCGGACGACAGGAGTCCTACAATGAGCAGTTCTTC. Amino acids: CASSGRQESYNEQFF.

This clone has just one count. This rearrangement joins TRBV7-9 to TRBJ2-5, with D perhaps TRBD1 or TRBD2 (5 bases each). Germline assignment: CDR1 SEHNR and CDR2 FQNEAQ (reference sequence). The CDR3 sequence is 13 residues long. The ends were cut back, 5 bases at V and 5 bases at J, with 12 bases in the middle. CDR3 sequence (DNA): TGTGCCAGCAGCGACGAGTGGGGGGAGACCCAGTACTTC. This sequence encodes CASSDEWGETQYF.

The sample holds a few counts of this clone. The rearrangement uses TRBV2 and TRBJ2-6; D remains ambiguous. CDR3 length: 15 residues. Germline CDR1 reads SNHLY; CDR2 reads FYNNEI. Trimming stripped 6 bases from V and 1 base from J, with 10 bases between. CDR3 region: CASSRGGSGANVLTF. Here the CDR3 DNA reads TGTGCCAGCAGCAGAGGTGGGTCTGGGGCCAACGTCCTGACTTTC.

The chain is built from TRBV29-1 and TRBJ2-7; 9 bases align to TRBD1. J gave up 4 bases and V 3 bases, and 4 bases lay outside the gene matches. Germline-derived CDR1 and CDR2 are SQVTM and ANQGSEA. CDR3 length equals 13 residues. CDR3 region: CSVDGDRGYEQYF. For the CDR3, the DNA is TGCAGCGTTGACGGTGACAGGGGGTACGAGCAGTACTTC.

Regarding this clone: The same CDR3 also results from other DNA sequences found in this sample. This chain joins TRBV6-5 and TRBJ1-2; D is perhaps TRBD1 (5 bases). The germline V gene encodes CDR1 MNHEY and CDR2 SVGAGI. The CDR3 has 13 residues. The V end lost 5 bases, the J end lost 5 bases, and 12 bases lay between the germline ends. In nucleotides, the CDR3 is TGTGCCAGCAGTCGCGGGACTGAGTATGGCTACACCTTC. It codes for CASSRGTEYGYTF.

The chain uses TRBV18 and TRBJ1-1; D gene ambiguous. Trimming cost V 3 bases and J 5 bases, with 13 bases left between them. Germline V gene data show CDR1 as KGHSH and CDR2 as LQKENI. The CDR3 runs 14 residues. Here the CDR3 reads CASSPFNGRTEAFF. In DNA form, the CDR3 reads TGTGCCAGCTCACCGTTCAATGGGCGGACTGAAGCTTTCTTT.

The chain has TRBV6-5 and TRBJ1-1; 9 bases fit TRBD1. V was clipped by 7 bases and J by 4 bases; unmatched bases: 10. CDR3 length: 15 residues. In germline, CDR1 is MNHEY, CDR2 SVGAGI. The CDR3 region is CASTERTGEVTEAFF. The CDR3 DNA is TGTGCCAGCACCGAAAGGACAGGGGAGGTCACTGAAGCTTTCTTT.

The chain links TRBV27 to TRBJ1-5; D is perhaps TRBD1 (6 bases). V lost 1 base to trimming and J lost 1 base, with 11 bases between them. Germline V gene data show CDR1 as MNHEY and CDR2 as SMNVEV (reference sequence). CDR3 size: 16 residues. The CDR3 sequence: CASSLLGRGSNQPQHF. CDR3 bases: TGTGCCAGCAGTTTATTGGGCAGGGGAAGCAATCAGCCCCAGCATTTT.

The CDR3: CASSLEGGGWSPLHF. DNA of the CDR3: TGTGCCAGCAGCTTAGAGGGAGGGGGCTGGTCACCCCTCCACTTT. The chain links TRBV7-2 to TRBJ1-6; 7 bases align to TRBD1. The ends lost 1 base at V and 10 bases at J; junction bases unmatched: 7. The CDR3 extends over 15 amino acids. From germline, CDR1 is SGHTA and CDR2 FQGNSA.

CDR3: CASSLELDPETQYF. CDR3 bases: TGTGCCAGCAGCTTAGAACTAGATCCGGAGACCCAGTACTTC. The chain employs TRBV11-2 and TRBJ2-5; D possibly corresponds to TRBD2 (5 bases). There are 14 residues in the CDR3. Looked up from germline, CDR1 is SGHAT and CDR2 is FQNNGV. V lost 0 bases and J lost 5, with 10 bases in between.

The chain carries TRBV18 and TRBJ2-1; 7 nucleotides match TRBD2. The CDR3 spans 16 residues. J was trimmed by 8 bases and V by 5 bases; bases with no gene match: 15. CDR1 and CDR2 (germline): KGHSH, LQKENI. CDR3 sequence reads: CASSSLLAAPGDEQFF. In DNA form, the CDR3 reads TGTGCCAGCTCATCCCTCCTAGCGGCACCGGGCGATGAGCAGTTCTTC.

This clone appeared a single time. The CDR3 spells CASSPAWGRRDGYTF. CDR3 bases: TGTGCCAGCAGTCCGGCCTGGGGGCGCCGGGACGGCTACACCTTC. The V gene is TRBV5-6, the J gene TRBJ1-2; tentatively, D is TRBD1 (6 bases). V was shortened by 5 bases and J by 8 bases, with 22 bases between the two germline ends. In germline, CDR1 is SGHDT, CDR2 YYEEEE. The CDR3 runs 15 residues.

V gene TRBV30 combines with J gene TRBJ2-5, with D unclear. CDR3 length: 14 amino acids. Germline CDR1 and CDR2: GTSNPN and SVGIG (reference sequence). V lost 4 bases, J lost 5 bases, and 17 bases lay in between. The CDR3: CAWTTRSLGETQYF. In nucleotides, the CDR3 is TGTGCCTGGACTACCCGCTCCTTGGGGGAGACCCAGTACTTC.

This clone turned up a few times. This sequence joins TRBV19 and TRBJ1-5, with no clear D. With 6 bases removed from V and 6 bases from J, the gap between germline ends came to 12 bases. This CDR3 is 13 amino acids long. Germline CDR1 and CDR2: LNHDA and SQIVND (reference sequence). The CDR3 bases are TGTGCCAGTAGAAGAACCTTGGGTCAGCCCCAGCATTTT. This gives the protein CASRRTLGQPQHF.

The chain combines TRBV2 with TRBJ2-1, with no clear D. This CDR3 region has 14 residues. CDR1 is SNHLY and CDR2 is FYNNEI in the germline V gene. Between the trimmed V and J ends, which lost 3 bases and 4 bases, there was a span of 10 bases. CDR3 amino acids: CASSDGGRYNEQFF. The CDR3 nucleotides read TGTGCCAGCAGTGACGGTGGGCGATACAATGAGCAGTTCTTC.

The CDR3 DNA is TGCGCCAGCAGAACTAATAGTAATCTCGACGAGCAGTACTTC. It codes for CASRTNSNLDEQYF. This chain joins TRBV5-1 and TRBJ2-7; D is ambiguous. The V end was cut by 5 bases, the J end by 5 bases, with 17 bases between. Per the germline V gene, CDR1 is SGHRS and CDR2 is YFSETQ. The CDR3 sequence is 14 residues long.

This clone was counted only a few times. The CDR3 reads CATQEATEAFF. DNA for the CDR3: TGTGCCACCCAGGAGGCCACTGAAGCTTTCTTT. The chain has TRBV2 and TRBJ1-1; D is uncertain. There are 11 residues in the CDR3. Germline loops: CDR1 SNHLY, CDR2 FYNNEI. The V end was cut by 10 bases, the J end by 4 bases, with 10 bases between.

The genes are TRBV7-9 and TRBJ1-1; 7 nucleotides match TRBD1. CDR1 and CDR2 (germline): SEHNR, FQNEAQ (reference sequence). V lost 5 bases, J lost 0 bases, and 9 bases stayed unmatched. The CDR3 spans 16 residues. The CDR3 loop is CASSPAWDSMNTEAFF. CDR3 coding DNA: TGTGCCAGCAGCCCGGCTTGGGACAGCATGAACACTGAAGCTTTCTTT.

The chain uses TRBV7-2 and TRBJ1-2; D may be TRBD1 (5 bases). V shed 3 bases and J shed 2 bases, with 10 bases lying between them. CDR1 is SGHTA, CDR2 FQGNSA, per germline. The CDR3 has 14 residues. DNA for the CDR3: TGTGCCAGCAGCTTGAGCTGGGACAACTATGGCTACACCTTC. Amino acids: CASSLSWDNYGYTF.